This T cell receptor beta chain was sequenced in a study of CXCR3-negative and CXCR3-positive naive CD8 T cells. Study-level findings and limits: Naive cells used TRBV-TRBJ genes in much the same way whether CXCR3-negative or CXCR3-positive; memory cells did not. Similar levels of surface CD5 were seen between naive subsets; TCR strength was inferred from TRB CDR3 properties. More hydrophobic TRB CDR3s were found in CXCR3-positive naive cells than in CXCR3-negative naive cells.

The CDR3 is made up of 18 amino acids. The germline V gene has CDR1 MGHRA and CDR2 YSYEKL. Turning to this clonotype: The antigen is not known.

UMI-tagged TRB cDNA libraries were built via 5' RACE. From the 5' RACE reads, TCRdb lists one entry per CDR3 protein and no DNA. In all, the sample yields over 100,000 distinct CDR3 sequences. The source is a human donor in good health. Some clones in this sample may be carry-over from other donors' samples. The sample comprised naive CXCR3+ CD8+ T cells from blood. Regarding subset: CD45RO-CCR7+CD27+CD95- naive CD8+ T cells expressing CXCR3 (TNR3+). The chain couples TRBV4-1 to TRBJ2-3. The CDR3 loop is CASSEDDSRLENTDTQYF.